Following are 20 T cell receptor beta chains from one sample sequenced in a study of T cell repertoires in cytomegalovirus infection. TCRdb recomputed calls from the reads with MiXCR, one row per CDR3 protein. The sample yields tens of thousands of distinct CDR3 sequences, roughly 32% seen once. Which antigens these TCRs recognize remains unknown. Input material: PBMCs, sequenced either directly or after in vitro stimulation (not recorded which). The receptors were gathered from a human donor in good health (CMV status not recorded). Some clones in this sample may be carry-over from other donors' samples.

This clonotype has more than one count but fewer than ten. V gene TRBV20-1 combines with J gene TRBJ2-3, with 8 bases aligning to TRBD1. Germline lookup yields CDR1 DFQATT and CDR2 SNEGSKA (reference sequence). Trimming took 3 bases from V and 6 from J; bases not matched to a gene: 5. This CDR3 spans 13 amino acids. The CDR3 nucleotides read TGCAGTGCTAGCCCCCAGGGGGCTGATACGCAGTATTTT. Its translation is CSASPQGADTQYF.

The chain has TRBV7-6 and TRBJ2-7, with D possibly being TRBD1 or TRBD2 (6 bases each). Per germline, CDR1 SGHVS and CDR2 FNYEAQ. Between the trimmed V and J ends, which lost 5 bases and 7 bases, there was a span of 21 bases. This CDR3 is 15 amino acids long. CDR3 DNA: TGTGCCAGCAGCCCTACGCAGGGGACTCATGGTGAGCAGTACTTC. It translates to CASSPTQGTHGEQYF.

V and J are TRBV28 and TRBJ1-5; D not certain. V was shortened by 2 bases and J by 7 bases, with 6 bases between the two germline ends. CDR3 length: 12 amino acids. Germline CDR1 reads MDHEN; CDR2 reads SYDVKM. CDR3 DNA sequence: TGTGCCAGCAGTTTAAGGCGACAGCCCCAGCATTTT. It is translated as CASSLRRQPQHF.

The CDR3 DNA reads TGTGCCAGTAGGACCGGGACATGGGGTTCGAGCGAAAAACTGTTTTTT. This encodes CASRTGTWGSSEKLFF. The genes are TRBV19 and TRBJ1-4; D perhaps matches TRBD1 (6 bases). Germline V gene lookup returns CDR1 LNHDA and CDR2 SQIVND (reference sequence). V dropped 6 bases and J dropped 8 bases, with 22 bases sitting between them. This CDR3 is built from 16 residues.

V usage is TRBV20-1 and J usage is TRBJ2-7; maybe TRBD2 (6 bases). V was shortened by 2 bases and J by 0 bases, with 11 bases between the two germline ends. This CDR3 is built from 14 residues. Germline V gene sequence: CDR1 DFQATT, CDR2 SNEGSKA (reference sequence). DNA for the CDR3: TGCAGTGCTAGATGGCAGGAGGGCTCCTACGAGCAGTACTTC. Translated: CSARWQEGSYEQYF.

This clonotype has a handful of counts. The V gene is TRBV6-5, the J gene TRBJ1-6, with D possibly matching TRBD1 (6 bases). The CDR3 is 17 residues long. Germline V gene sequence: CDR1 MNHEY, CDR2 SVGAGI. Trimming removed 6 bases from V and 6 bases from J, with 21 bases in between. The CDR3 spells CASSPEAAGATNSPLHF. The CDR3 nucleotides are TGTGCCAGCAGCCCAGAAGCCGCGGGGGCTACTAATTCACCCCTCCACTTT.

The chain combines TRBV12-5 with TRBJ2-1; 8 bases are shared with TRBD2. Germline values: CDR1 LGHNT, CDR2 FRNRAP. The CDR3 spans 16 residues. The trim removed 7 bases at V and 2 bases at J, leaving 10 bases unmatched. The CDR3 here is CASVPTSSGPYNEQFF. The CDR3 nucleotides are TGTGCTAGTGTCCCCACTTCTAGCGGGCCCTACAATGAGCAGTTCTTC.

This clonotype was observed a handful of times. The V call is TRBV6-1, the J call TRBJ1-2; D is undetermined. Trimming shortened V by 2 bases and J by 2 bases, and 12 bases separated the two germline ends. The CDR3 length is 15 residues. Germline V gives CDR1 MNHNS, CDR2 SASEGT. CDR3 residues: CASSEFIGPNYGYTF. In DNA form, the CDR3 reads TGTGCCAGCAGTGAATTCATCGGACCGAACTATGGCTACACCTTC.

This clonotype appeared once. The V and J genes are TRBV28 and TRBJ1-1; no reliable D call. CDR1 and CDR2 (germline): MDHEN, SYDVKM. Trimming cost V 5 bases and J 0 bases, with 4 bases left between them. This CDR3 spans 12 amino acids. Here the CDR3 reads CASSVLNTEAFF. In DNA, the CDR3 is TGTGCCAGCAGTGTCTTGAACACTGAAGCTTTCTTT.

This clonotype was detected only a few times. V and J are TRBV20-1 and TRBJ2-7, with D perhaps matching TRBD2 (5 bases). Germline assignment: CDR1 DFQATT and CDR2 SNEGSKA (reference sequence). V was clipped by 8 bases and J by 3 bases, with 17 bases between them. The CDR3 spans 13 residues. CDR3 nucleotide sequence: TGCAGTCCCCGTGGTAGCGCATTCTACGAGCAGTACTTC. Translating it yields CSPRGSAFYEQYF.

The V and J genes are TRBV9 and TRBJ2-1, with TRBD2 identical over 9 bases. V was pared by 4 bases and J by 4 bases, with 12 bases of the junction left unmatched. The CDR3 loop spans 17 amino acids. CDR1 SGDLS and CDR2 YYNGEE come from the germline V gene. The CDR3 sequence is CASSPPLGTSRYNEQFF. The CDR3 bases are TGTGCCAGCAGCCCCCCTCTGGGGACTAGCAGATACAATGAGCAGTTCTTC.

CDR3 coding DNA: TGTGCCAGCAGCGTAAACGACTATGGCTACACCTTC. It specifies CASSVNDYGYTF. The chain carries TRBV7-9 and TRBJ1-2; no clear D. The CDR3 is 12 amino acids. Looked up from germline, CDR1 is SEHNR and CDR2 is FQNEAQ (reference sequence). With 5 bases removed from V and 3 bases from J, the gap between germline ends came to 7 bases.

This sequence joins TRBV5-6 and TRBJ2-4; 11 nucleotides match TRBD2. J was trimmed by 5 bases and V by 4 bases; bases with no gene match: 5. The CDR3 is 15 amino acids. In germline, CDR1 is SGHDT, CDR2 YYEEEE. CDR3 sequence (DNA): TGTGCCAGCAGCCCCATGACTAGCGGGGAAAACATTCAGTACTTC. This sequence encodes CASSPMTSGENIQYF.

This chain joins TRBV7-4 and TRBJ1-1; TRBD1 is a possible D gene (6 bases). Trimming removed 2 bases from V and 1 base from J, with 11 bases in between. Germline lookup yields CDR1 SGHVT and CDR2 SQSDAQ. This CDR3 is built from 15 residues. CDR3 nucleotides: TGTGCCAGCAGCTTATATGGGGGGCCGAACACTGAAGCTTTCTTT. It codes for CASSLYGGPNTEAFF.

This clonotype was counted only a few times. This chain links TRBV12-3 or TRBV12-4 with TRBJ2-3, with 12 bases lining up with TRBD2. The V gene end was trimmed by 2 bases and the J gene end by 2 bases; junction bases not matched to a gene: 2. The length of the CDR3 is 16 residues. The CDR3 protein is CASSLSSGGVTDTQYF. CDR3 in DNA: TGTGCCAGCAGTTTATCTAGCGGGGGGGTCACAGATACGCAGTATTTT.

This clonotype was seen at least ten times. The V and J genes are TRBV12-3 or TRBV12-4 and TRBJ1-5; 9 bases line up with TRBD1. The CDR3 has 19 amino acids. Trimming cost V 6 bases and J 3 bases; bases outside gene matches: 18. DNA for the CDR3: TGTGCCAGCAGCCTAGGGGACAGGGATCACCTTCTCCACAATCAGCCCCAGCATTTT. As protein: CASSLGDRDHLLHNQPQHF.

The rearrangement uses TRBV7-6 and TRBJ2-7; D gene unclear. The CDR3 consists of 14 residues. V was pared by 1 base and J by 0 bases, with 7 bases between. From germline, CDR1 is SGHVS and CDR2 FNYEAQ. The CDR3 here is CASSLDPVSYEQYF. In nucleotides, the CDR3 is TGTGCCAGCAGCTTAGACCCAGTCTCCTACGAGCAGTACTTC.

With regard to this clonotype: Sequence at one end of the junction differs from germline and may be a read error. The rearrangement joins TRBV4-1 to TRBJ2-7; D perhaps matches TRBD1 (6 bases). Germline-derived CDR1 and CDR2 are MGHRA and YSYEKL. The CDR3 totals 13 residues. CDR3 DNA sequence: TGCGCCAGCCAAAGTCAGGGGTCCGACGAGCAATACTTC. Translation: CASQSQGSDEQYF.

V is TRBV11-3 and J is TRBJ1-1; D possibly corresponds to TRBD1 (5 bases). V lost 5 bases and J lost 0, with 10 bases in between. The CDR3 sequence is 14 residues long. In germline, CDR1 is SGHNT, CDR2 YENEEA. The CDR3 DNA reads TGTGCCAGCAGCGGGGACGGCATGAACACTGAAGCTTTCTTT. Encoded protein: CASSGDGMNTEAFF.

The chain carries TRBV5-4 and TRBJ2-1; TRBD2 matches 11 bases. V lost 0 bases, J lost 6 bases, and 5 bases stayed unmatched. CDR3 length equals 16 residues. The germline CDR1 and CDR2 sequences are SGHNT and YYREEE (reference sequence). The CDR3 DNA reads as TGTGCCAGCAGCTTGGGGGGTACTAGCGGGAGCAATGAGCAGTTCTTC. This encodes CASSLGGTSGSNEQFF.